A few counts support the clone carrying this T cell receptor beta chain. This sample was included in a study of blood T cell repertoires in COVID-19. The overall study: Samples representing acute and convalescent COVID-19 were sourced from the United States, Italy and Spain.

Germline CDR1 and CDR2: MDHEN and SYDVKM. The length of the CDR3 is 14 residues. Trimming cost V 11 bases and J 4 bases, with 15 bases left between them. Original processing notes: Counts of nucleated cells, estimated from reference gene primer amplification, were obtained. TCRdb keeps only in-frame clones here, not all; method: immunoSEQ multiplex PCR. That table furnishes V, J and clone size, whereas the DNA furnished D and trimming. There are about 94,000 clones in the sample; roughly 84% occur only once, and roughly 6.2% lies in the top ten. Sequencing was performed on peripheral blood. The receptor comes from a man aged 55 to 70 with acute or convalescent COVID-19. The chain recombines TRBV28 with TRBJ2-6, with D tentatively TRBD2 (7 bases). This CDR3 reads CASGGGMGANVLTF. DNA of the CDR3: TGTGCCTCGGGCGGGGGCATGGGGGCCAACGTCCTGACTTTC.